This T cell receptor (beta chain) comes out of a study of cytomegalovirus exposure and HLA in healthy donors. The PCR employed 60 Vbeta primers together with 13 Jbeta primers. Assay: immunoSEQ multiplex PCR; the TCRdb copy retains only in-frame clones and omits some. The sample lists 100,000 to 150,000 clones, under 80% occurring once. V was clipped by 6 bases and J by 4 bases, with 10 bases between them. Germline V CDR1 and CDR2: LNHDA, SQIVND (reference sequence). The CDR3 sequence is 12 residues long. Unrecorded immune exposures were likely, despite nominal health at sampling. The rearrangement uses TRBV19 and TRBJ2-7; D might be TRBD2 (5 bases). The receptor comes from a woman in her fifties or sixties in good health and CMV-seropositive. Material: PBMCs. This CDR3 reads CASRSRRYEQYF. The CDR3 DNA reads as TGTGCCAGTAGATCCCGGAGGTACGAGCAGTACTTC.